The 17 T cell receptor beta chains listed next were all sequenced from one sample in a study of tissue T cells after allogeneic stem cell transplantation. Measured with immunoSEQ multiplex PCR; TCRdb has only the in-frame clones, and not every one. The table shows about 22,000 clones, with 55% to 80% occurring only once. The sequenced material came from spleen. Receptors were obtained from a female BALB/c mouse in good health. The mouse line has the MHC haplotype H2-d.

Details on this clone: Gene names are the mouse ones. The read terminates 1 residue ahead of where the CDR3 ends, so the germline J gene completes it. The genes are TRBV13-2 and TRBJ2-1; D unclear. The germline gives CDR1 NNHNN, CDR2 SYGAGS (reference sequence). This CDR3 spans 11 amino acids. Deletions cut 0 bases from V and 10 bases from J, with 5 bases between. The CDR3 spells CASGDALEQFF. CDR3 bases read: TGTGCCAGCGGTGATGCCCTGGAGCAGTTC.

Details on this clone: Germline and genes here are mouse. Sequencing ends 1 residue short of the CDR3 end; the germline J gene provides the rest. The rearrangement joins TRBV19 to TRBJ2-7; TRBD2 is a possible D gene (6 bases). Trimming removed 0 bases from V and 6 bases from J, with 7 bases in between. Germline V lookup: CDR1 FNHDT, CDR2 SITEND (reference sequence). This CDR3 comprises 12 residues. The CDR3 region is CASSIVGVEQYF. The CDR3 bases that were read are TGTGCCAGCAGTATAGTGGGGGTTGAACAGTAC.

As for this clone: All gene names here are mouse names. The read is 1 residue too short to cover the CDR3 end, so that end is filled in from the germline J gene. V gene TRBV13-1 combines with J gene TRBJ2-5; 10 nucleotides agree with TRBD1. The germline CDR1 and CDR2 sequences are NSHNY and SYGAGN. CDR3 length equals 14 residues. V lost 3 bases, J lost 5 bases, and 3 bases stayed unmatched. CDR3: CASSGDRGRDTQYF. Incomplete CDR3 DNA: TGTGCCAGCAGTGGCGACAGGGGGCGAGACACCCAGTAC.

Comments on this clone: Gene names denote mouse genes. The read gets to within 1 residue of the CDR3 end, and the germline J gene fills in the rest. This chain links TRBV31 with TRBJ1-5, with 7 nucleotides matching TRBD1. Germline trimming cut 5 bases from V and 6 bases from J; bases unmatched to any gene: 4. This CDR3 has 12 residues. Germline CDR1 and CDR2: GKSSPN and SITVG. The CDR3 is CAWDRVGQAPLF. The CDR3 DNA, read in part, is TGTGCCTGGGACAGGGTGGGCCAGGCTCCGCTT.

Remarks on this clone: Gene labels here are mouse ones. The CDR3 is cut off 1 residue early in the read; its end comes from the germline J gene. The gene calls are TRBV17 and TRBJ2-2, with 9 bases aligning to TRBD2. The V segment lost 5 bases and the J segment 0 bases; nucleotides outside the gene matches: 1. The germline gives CDR1 MNHDT, CDR2 YYDKIL. The CDR3 spans 15 residues. CDR3: CASSGLGTNTGQLYF. The part of the CDR3 DNA that was read is TGTGCTAGCAGTGGACTGGGGACAAACACCGGGCAGCTCTAC. Full variable domain (rest looked up from reference TRBV17 and TRBJ2-2): DTTVKQNPRYKLARVGKPVNLICSQTMNHDTMYWYQKKPNQAPKLLLFYYDKILNREADTFEKFQSSRPNNSFCSLYIGSAGLEYSAMYLCASSGLGTNTGQLYFGEGSKLTVL.

Remarks on this clone: Genes and germline come from the mouse. The sequence runs out 1 residue before the end of the CDR3; the remainder is reconstructed from the germline J gene. The chain joins TRBV13-1 to TRBJ2-2; the D gene is possibly TRBD1 (5 bases). The CDR3 length is 16 residues. Looked up from germline, CDR1 is NSHNY and CDR2 is SYGAGN. The V end lost 0 bases, the J end lost 0 bases, and 9 bases lay between the germline ends. CDR3 loop: CASSDAGRANTGQLYF. Incomplete CDR3 DNA: TGTGCCAGCAGTGATGCAGGGAGGGCAAACACCGGGCAGCTCTAC.

Regarding this clone: Each gene name is a mouse one. The read is 1 residue too short to cover the CDR3 end, so that end is filled in from the germline J gene. This rearrangement joins TRBV13-2 to TRBJ1-6; 7 bases match TRBD1. TRBJ1-6 is assigned to the ORF class and has an uncertain function. The V segment lost 1 base and the J segment 4 bases; nucleotides outside the gene matches: 5. In germline, CDR1 is NNHNN, CDR2 SYGAGS (reference sequence). This CDR3 region has 16 residues. The DNA read from the CDR3 is TGTGCCAGCGGTGATCCGGGACAGACATATAATTCGCCCCTCTAC. Its protein product is CASGDPGQTYNSPLY. The CDR3 in its entirety is CASGDPGQTYNSPLYF.

Turning to this clone: Gene names follow the mouse nomenclature. The observed sequence ends 1 residue before the CDR3 terminus, with the missing tail filled in from the germline J gene. The chain couples TRBV5 to TRBJ2-7; 9 nucleotides agree with TRBD2. Per germline, CDR1 LGHNA and CDR2 YNLKQL (reference sequence). V trimming: 0 bases; J trimming: 6 bases; junction bases outside the gene matches: 6. This CDR3 spans 15 amino acids. The chain's CDR3 is CASSQDGWGGFEQYF. The CDR3 DNA, read in part, is TGTGCCAGCAGCCAAGACGGCTGGGGGGGGTTTGAACAGTAC.

As concerns this clone: Gene labels here are mouse ones. The observed sequence ends 1 residue before the CDR3 terminus, with the missing tail filled in from the germline J gene. This rearrangement joins TRBV13-2 to TRBJ2-5; maybe TRBD1 (6 bases). Trimming took off 0 bases at V and 0 bases at J, with 11 bases between the two ends. Germline V CDR1 and CDR2: NNHNN, SYGAGS (reference sequence). The CDR3 covers 16 residues. CDR3 residues: CASGDEGTINQDTQYF. CDR3 DNA (partial): TGTGCCAGCGGTGATGAAGGGACAATTAACCAAGACACCCAGTAC.

As regards this clone: Mouse gene names apply. Read coverage stops 1 residue before the CDR3 terminus; the germline J gene supplies the remainder. This rearrangement joins TRBV13-1 to TRBJ2-3, with TRBD1 identical over 10 bases. The germline V gene encodes CDR1 NSHNY and CDR2 SYGAGN. The CDR3 runs to 17 residues. Losses at the gene ends were 0 bases for V and 2 bases for J; bases not matched to a gene: 6. The CDR3 loop reads CASSDAGTGVVAETLYF. The covered CDR3 bases are TGTGCCAGCAGTGATGCTGGGACAGGGGTAGTTGCAGAAACGCTGTAT.

Note on this clone: Any gene name here is a mouse gene name. Coverage ceases 1 residue before the CDR3 finishes, and the germline J gene fills in the end. The V call is TRBV13-2, the J call TRBJ2-3; D remains unclear. CDR3 size: 13 residues. Trimming took 0 bases from V and 8 from J, leaving 10 bases between them. Looked up from germline, CDR1 is NNHNN and CDR2 is SYGAGS (reference sequence). The CDR3 is CASGDARSGTLYF. The CDR3 DNA, read in part, is TGTGCCAGCGGTGATGCTAGGTCGGGAACGCTGTAT.

Concerning this clone: Germline and genes here are mouse. Read data end 1 residue before the CDR3 end; the end is taken from the germline J gene. V and J are TRBV5 and TRBJ2-7; D ambiguous. Trimming removed 0 bases at V and 5 bases at J, with 2 bases between. CDR1 is LGHNA and CDR2 is YNLKQL in the germline V gene (reference sequence). The CDR3 loop spans 11 amino acids. The CDR3 is CASSQENEQYF. Incomplete CDR3 DNA: TGTGCCAGCAGCCAAGAAAATGAACAGTAC.

As concerns this clone: The genes and germline here are from mouse. The observed sequence ends 1 residue before the CDR3 terminus, with the missing tail filled in from the germline J gene. V is TRBV4 and J is TRBJ1-1; a possible D gene is TRBD1 (5 bases). The CDR3 is 14 residues long. Trimming pared 5 bases from V and 3 bases from J, leaving 13 bases between. In germline, CDR1 is LGHDT, CDR2 YNNKQL (reference sequence). The CDR3 loop reads CASSLRVRDTEVFF. The sequenced part of the CDR3 DNA is TGTGCCAGCAGCCTCAGGGTCCGGGACACAGAAGTCTTC.

A remark on this clone: The germline and genes are mouse ones. The CDR3 end falls 1 residue outside the read, so it is completed with the germline J gene. The chain uses TRBV13-2 and TRBJ2-1, with D maybe TRBD2 (7 bases). Per germline, CDR1 NNHNN and CDR2 SYGAGS (reference sequence). V dropped 2 bases and J dropped 3 bases, with 12 bases sitting between them. The CDR3 extends over 15 amino acids. The CDR3 bases that were read are TGTGCCAGCGGTGAAAGGGGGGCGAGCTATGCTGAGCAGTTC. It translates to CASGERGASYAEQF. The CDR3, in full, reads CASGERGASYAEQFF.

On this clone itself: Mouse germline and gene names are used. The read gets to within 1 residue of the CDR3 end, and the germline J gene fills in the rest. The chain has TRBV29 and TRBJ2-4, with TRBD1 as a possible D gene (5 bases). CDR1 and CDR2 (germline): MSHET, SYDVDS. Deletions cut 4 bases from V and 5 bases from J, with 7 bases between. The CDR3 is 12 residues long. Here the CDR3 reads CASSSDRNTLYF. The DNA read from the CDR3 is TGTGCTAGCAGTTCTGACAGAAACACCTTGTAC.

This clone occurred a few times. The genes and germline here are from mouse. Sequencing ends 1 residue short of the CDR3 end; the germline J gene provides the rest. The chain employs TRBV30 and TRBJ2-1, with a weak D call TRBD1 (6 bases). Trimming left V 2 bases short and J 1 base short, with 6 bases between. The CDR3 runs to 13 residues. Germline V gives CDR1 SQVVS, CDR2 ANEGSEA. CDR3 protein: CSSRQGNYAEQFF. CDR3 bases read: TGTAGTTCTAGACAGGGGAACTATGCTGAGCAGTTC.

Remarks on this clone: Gene labels here are mouse ones. The read is 1 residue too short to cover the CDR3 end, so that end is filled in from the germline J gene. The chain carries TRBV13-3 and TRBJ1-1; perhaps TRBD1 as D (5 bases). Trimming took off 2 bases at V and 6 bases at J, with 5 bases between the two ends. Germline CDR1 and CDR2: NNHDY and SYVADS. The CDR3 length is 11 residues. The CDR3 region is CASSDRAEVFF. The sequenced CDR3 bases are TGTGCCAGCAGTGACAGGGCAGAAGTCTTC.